The 18 T cell receptor beta chains given below trace back to one sample, sequenced in a study of T-cell memory formation after mild COVID-19. In TCRdb, the 5' RACE reads were re-called with MiXCR into one record per CDR3 protein. The sample lists 300,000 to 350,000 distinct CDR3 sequences; approximately 14% were seen once. Input material: PBMCs or a T cell subset sorted from them (not recorded which). These receptor sequences come from a man between 18 and 35 years old who had mild COVID-19 (a few samples of this study predate the infection). Cell type and time point are not known.

The gene calls are TRBV27 and TRBJ2-3; no clear D. The CDR3 covers 14 residues. Germline loops: CDR1 MNHEY, CDR2 SMNVEV (reference sequence). V lost 4 bases, J lost 2 bases, and 10 bases lay in between. The CDR3 reads CASSSALITDTQYF. CDR3 DNA sequence: TGTGCCAGCAGTTCGGCCTTAATCACAGATACGCAGTATTTT.

This clonotype was detected only a few times. This chain uses TRBV6-2 or TRBV6-3 with TRBJ2-7, with a weak D call TRBD2 (6 bases). The CDR3 is 13 amino acids. V was clipped by 8 bases and J by 4 bases, with 15 bases between them. In germline, CDR1 is MNHEY, CDR2 SVGEGT. The CDR3 nucleotides are TGTGCCAGCCGGAGGGGACCTTTGTACGAGCAGTACGTC. Its translation: CASRRGPLYEQYV.

This clonotype has only a few counts. The rearrangement joins TRBV6-2 or TRBV6-3 to TRBJ1-6, with TRBD1 matching over 7 bases. The V and J ends lost 7 bases and 0 bases, in that order; junction bases with no gene match: 9. The CDR3 is made up of 17 amino acids. Germline values: CDR1 MNHEY, CDR2 SVGEGT. The CDR3 sequence is CASTPRRGPSYNSPLHF. The CDR3, as DNA: TGTGCCAGCACCCCGAGGAGGGGGCCCTCCTATAATTCACCCCTCCACTTT.

This clonotype was counted a few times. Mismatch with germline at one junction end may stem from a read error. V and J are TRBV18 and TRBJ2-7; 11 positions agree with TRBD1. This CDR3 has 13 amino acids. CDR1 and CDR2 from the germline V gene are KGHSH and LQKENI. The CDR3 sequence: CASSPGQGDAVDF. The CDR3 coding sequence is TGTGCCAGCTCTCCGGGACAGGGGGATGCAGTAGACTTC.

This chain connects TRBV20-1 to TRBJ2-3; the D is unclear. The ends were cut back, 6 bases at V and 6 bases at J, with 10 bases in the middle. The CDR3 length is 11 residues. CDR1 is DFQATT and CDR2 is SNEGSKA in the germline V gene (reference sequence). CDR3 protein: CSALTGDTQYF. DNA for the CDR3: TGCAGTGCCCTGACGGGCGATACGCAGTATTTT.

This clonotype was recorded a few times. The chain is built from TRBV5-1 and TRBJ2-7; weak D call: TRBD1 (6 bases). Germline V gene data show CDR1 as SGHRS and CDR2 as YFSETQ. The CDR3 sequence is 14 residues long. V was clipped by 3 bases and J by 0 bases, with 10 bases between them. The CDR3 coding sequence is TGCGCCAGCAGCTGGGGGCAGGACTCCTACGAGCAGTACTTC. Translation gives CASSWGQDSYEQYF.

At least ten counts were recorded for this clonotype. This rearrangement joins TRBV6-4 to TRBJ2-3; possibly TRBD2 for D (5 bases). The germline gives CDR1 MRHNA, CDR2 SNTAGT. This CDR3 has 14 residues. Trimming took off 3 bases at V and 0 bases at J, with 7 bases between the two ends. CDR3 region: CASSERGSTDTQYF. DNA of the CDR3: TGTGCCAGCAGTGAAAGAGGGAGCACAGATACGCAGTATTTT.

The chain joins TRBV10-3 to TRBJ2-7; TRBD1 agrees at 7 bases. CDR3 size: 12 residues. V lost 8 bases to trimming and J lost 3 bases; unmatched junction nucleotides: 4. Germline CDR1 ENHRY, CDR2 SYGVKD. The CDR3 region is CAISGTVYEQYF. DNA for the CDR3: TGTGCCATCTCTGGGACAGTCTACGAGCAGTACTTC.

V is TRBV18 and J is TRBJ1-6, with 8 bases matching TRBD1. V lost 6 bases, J lost 7 bases, and 5 bases stayed unmatched. CDR1 is KGHSH and CDR2 is LQKENI in the germline V gene. The CDR3 sequence is 14 residues long. The CDR3 loop is CASSPTGENSPLHF. The CDR3, as DNA: TGTGCCAGCTCCCCGACAGGGGAAAATTCACCCCTCCACTTT.

This clonotype is labeled as medium-sized. The chain recombines TRBV7-9 with TRBJ1-5; D gene ambiguous. Germline CDR1 is SEHNR and CDR2 is FQNEAQ (reference sequence). V lost 5 bases to trimming and J lost 0 bases, with 17 bases between them. CDR3 length: 17 amino acids. The CDR3 DNA is TGTGCCAGCAGCCGTTACGAGGGCGGTTATAGCAATCAGCCCCAGCATTTT. It encodes CASSRYEGGYSNQPQHF.

The chain's CDR3 is CASSPQQGAAEQFF. Here the CDR3 DNA reads TGTGCCAGCTCACCCCAGCAGGGGGCCGCTGAGCAGTTCTTC. V gene TRBV18 combines with J gene TRBJ2-1; 8 bases fit TRBD1. CDR3 length: 14 amino acids. Germline CDR1 and CDR2: KGHSH and LQKENI. Unmatched junction bases numbered 7, after V lost 3 bases and J lost 9 bases.

Ten or more counts support this clonotype. Here the CDR3 reads CASSQDVGTSGGGKTQYF. CDR3 DNA sequence: TGCGCCAGCAGCCAAGATGTGGGGACTAGCGGGGGAGGAAAGACCCAGTACTTC. The V and J genes are TRBV4-3 and TRBJ2-5, with TRBD2 matching over 14 bases. The CDR3 has 18 residues. From germline, CDR1 is LGHNA and CDR2 YSLEER. V was pared by 0 bases and J by 6 bases, with 9 bases of the junction left unmatched.

Ten or more counts support this clonotype. V usage is TRBV7-2 and J usage is TRBJ2-1, with D maybe TRBD1 (6 bases). V was trimmed by 3 bases and J by 1 base, leaving 10 bases between them. Germline V gene lookup returns CDR1 SGHTA and CDR2 FQGNSA. There are 15 residues in the CDR3. CDR3 sequence (DNA): TGTGCCAGCAGCTTGGGGGCTCAATCCTACAATGAGCAGTTCTTC. Translation gives CASSLGAQSYNEQFF. The full variable domain, its missing parts supplied by reference TRBV7-2 and TRBJ2-1, is GAGVSQSPSNKVTEKGKDVELRCDPISGHTALYWYRQSLGQGLEFLIYFQGNSAPDKSGLPSDRFSAERTGGSVSTLTIQRTQQEDSAVYLCASSLGAQSYNEQFFGPGTRLTVL.

The CDR3 is CSASGGTGTDQPQHF. CDR3 DNA sequence: TGCAGTGCTAGTGGGGGGACGGGGACGGATCAGCCCCAGCATTTT. The gene calls are TRBV20-1 and TRBJ1-5, with D tentatively TRBD1 (5 bases). The CDR3 contains 15 residues. V gave up 3 bases and J gave up 5 bases, with 17 bases separating them. Germline V CDR1 and CDR2: DFQATT, SNEGSKA (reference sequence).

This chain uses TRBV7-9 with TRBJ2-1, with D maybe TRBD1 (5 bases). Per germline, CDR1 SEHNR and CDR2 FQNEAQ (reference sequence). Trimming left V 8 bases short and J 9 bases short, with 20 bases between. The CDR3 is made up of 14 amino acids. DNA for the CDR3: TGTGCCAGCGTACCAAGGGCAGGGAAGGGTGAGCAGTTCTTC. This gives the protein CASVPRAGKGEQFF.

This clonotype was observed a handful of times. The rearrangement uses TRBV9 and TRBJ2-1; 9 bases map to TRBD1. CDR1 and CDR2 from the germline V gene are SGDLS and YYNGEE. The CDR3 totals 15 residues. The junction had 4 bases not matched to a gene; V was cut back by 3 bases and J by 3 bases. The CDR3 region has the DNA TGTGCCAGCAGCGACCGGGACAGGGACTACAATGAGCAGTTCTTC. Protein product: CASSDRDRDYNEQFF.

This chain connects TRBV5-1 to TRBJ2-2; TRBD1 or TRBD2 may be the D gene (5 bases each). The V end was cut by 4 bases, the J end by 5 bases, with 15 bases between. Germline V gene sequence: CDR1 SGHRS, CDR2 YFSETQ. This CDR3 has 15 amino acids. The CDR3 coding sequence is TGCGCCAGCAGCCCGGGGCACGCGGGTACCGGGGAGCTGTTTTTT. Protein: CASSPGHAGTGELFF.

The chain is built from TRBV12-3 or TRBV12-4 and TRBJ2-7; D unclear. This CDR3 comprises 11 residues. V was trimmed by 6 bases and J by 5 bases, leaving 8 bases between them. CDR3 DNA: TGTGCCAGCAGCCGATCAAACGAGCAGTACTTC. Protein sequence: CASSRSNEQYF.